The 17 T cell receptor beta chains reported below all come from one sample, sequenced in a study of blood T cell repertoires in COVID-19 (dated by TCRdb to 2020 to 2022). The library was produced with the immunoSEQ multiplex PCR assay. In its TCRdb copy, this immuneACCESS table keeps in-frame sequences only and misses some clones. Where compared with another copy, unresolved V genes explain less than half of these, and the others have no known cause. For this sample the table gives some 100,000 clones, of which roughly 92% were detected only once. 5% to 7% of the sample belongs to the ten largest clones. Sequencing input: peripheral blood. Receptors were obtained from an older man with acute or convalescent COVID-19.

There are many counts of this clone. V usage is TRBV11-3 and J usage is TRBJ2-3; TRBD2 might be the D (5 bases). The CDR3 is 12 residues long. With 6 bases removed from V and 5 bases from J, the gap between germline ends came to 9 bases. In germline, CDR1 is SGHNT, CDR2 YENEEA. Here the CDR3 reads CASRGEGDTQYF. CDR3 nucleotides: TGTGCCAGCAGAGGCGAGGGAGATACGCAGTATTTT.

The chain carries TRBV12-5 and TRBJ1-5, with D uncertain. V was pared by 7 bases and J by 1 base, with 14 bases between. Germline V CDR1 and CDR2: LGHNT, FRNRAP. The CDR3 runs 15 residues. CDR3 bases: TGTGCTAGTGCCCGTGAGGGCTTGAGCAATCAGCCCCAGCATTTT. Amino acid sequence: CASAREGLSNQPQHF.

The rearrangement joins TRBV7-2 to TRBJ1-2; 7 bases match TRBD1. J gave up 6 bases and V 4 bases, and 8 bases lay outside the gene matches. Germline values: CDR1 SGHTA, CDR2 FQGNSA. The CDR3 is 14 residues long. The CDR3 loop is CASSSVTGAHGYTF. CDR3 coding DNA: TGTGCCAGCAGCTCGGTAACAGGGGCCCATGGCTACACCTTC. Complete variable domain (other parts from reference TRBV7-2 and TRBJ1-2): GAGVSQSPSNKVTEKGKDVELRCDPISGHTALYWYRQSLGQGLEFLIYFQGNSAPDKSGLPSDRFSAERTGGSVSTLTIQRTQQEDSAVYLCASSSVTGAHGYTFGSGTRLTVV.

V gene TRBV4-3 combines with J gene TRBJ1-1; TRBD1 is a possible D gene (6 bases). The CDR3 is 17 residues long. CDR1 is LGHNA, CDR2 YSLEER, per germline. Trimming stripped 0 bases from V and 9 bases from J, with 23 bases between. The CDR3 nucleotides read TGCGCCAGCAGCCAAGATTACATGGGGGCGCAAAACCTTAAAGCTTTCTTT. This codes for CASSQDYMGAQNLKAFF.

The CDR3 coding sequence is TGTGCCAGCAGAAGAGGGGGTCGGAGCACCGGGGAGCTGTTTTTT. Translating gives CASRRGGRSTGELFF. V and J are TRBV6-5 and TRBJ2-2; D is perhaps TRBD1 (6 bases). Germline-derived CDR1 and CDR2 are MNHEY and SVGAGI. This CDR3 is built from 15 residues. V lost 6 bases and J 4 bases, leaving 15 bases between the germline ends.

This sequence joins TRBV24-1 and TRBJ2-2, with 12 nucleotides matching TRBD1. The trim removed 3 bases at V and 6 bases at J, leaving 4 bases unmatched. Per the germline V gene, CDR1 is KGHDR and CDR2 is SFDVKD. CDR3 length: 16 amino acids. CDR3 DNA sequence: TGTGCCACCAGTGATCCCGGGACAGGGGGCCCCGGGGAGCTGTTTTTT. It codes for CATSDPGTGGPGELFF.

The chain is built from TRBV4-3 and TRBJ2-2; the D gene is possibly TRBD2 (5 bases). Between the trimmed V and J ends, which lost 0 bases and 6 bases, there was a span of 11 bases. This CDR3 spans 15 amino acids. CDR1 and CDR2 from the germline V gene are LGHNA and YSLEER. CDR3 in DNA: TGCGCCAGCAGCCAAGACGGGGTAGGGTCCGGGGAGCTGTTTTTT. Amino acid sequence: CASSQDGVGSGELFF.

The rearrangement uses TRBV28 and TRBJ1-1; 7 bases are shared with TRBD1. The germline gives CDR1 MDHEN, CDR2 SYDVKM. The J segment lost 7 bases and the V segment lost 2 bases, leaving 10 bases of the junction unmatched. There are 15 residues in the CDR3. The DNA for the CDR3 is TGTGCCAGCAGTTTAGCCGACAGGGAAATAGTTGAAGCTTTCTTT. Its translation: CASSLADREIVEAFF.

The chain combines TRBV5-6 with TRBJ1-1; D gene ambiguous. V lost 0 bases and J 4 bases, leaving 7 bases between the germline ends. Germline assignment: CDR1 SGHDT and CDR2 YYEEEE. CDR3 size: 13 residues. The CDR3 spells CASSLGTVTEAFF. The DNA of the CDR3 is TGTGCCAGCAGCTTGGGTACAGTCACTGAAGCTTTCTTT.

The chain employs TRBV18 and TRBJ2-2, with TRBD2 matching 7 bases. This CDR3 is built from 16 residues. Germline V gene sequence: CDR1 KGHSH, CDR2 LQKENI. The ends lost 3 bases at V and 1 base at J; junction bases unmatched: 5. CDR3 bases: TGTGCCAGCTCACCCCGGGGGGTATGGAACACCGGGGAGCTGTTTTTT. This codes for CASSPRGVWNTGELFF. Using reference TRBV18 and TRBJ2-2 for the parts outside the CDR3, the full variable domain is NAGVMQNPRHLVRRRGQEARLRCSPMKGHSHVYWYRQLPEEGLKFMVYLQKENIIDESGMPKERFSAEFPKEGPSILRIQQVVRGDSAAYFCASSPRGVWNTGELFFGEGSRLTVL.

V gene TRBV11-2 combines with J gene TRBJ1-5; D possibly corresponds to TRBD1 (6 bases). This CDR3 has 16 amino acids. Trimming removed 1 base at V and 1 base at J, with 11 bases between. Germline V lookup: CDR1 SGHAT, CDR2 FQNNGV. The CDR3 sequence is CASSLAGHGSNQPQHF. Here the CDR3 DNA reads TGTGCCAGCAGCTTAGCGGGACACGGAAGCAATCAGCCCCAGCATTTT.

This chain links TRBV29-1 with TRBJ1-5; a weak D match, TRBD1 (6 bases). V lost 7 bases, J lost 2 bases, and 15 bases lay in between. The V gene's germline CDR1 is SQVTM and CDR2 ANQGSEA. This CDR3 is built from 14 residues. CDR3 DNA: TGCAGCGCCCGGACAGAAAATGGCAATCAGCCCCAGCATTTT. It specifies CSARTENGNQPQHF.

V is TRBV6-6 and J is TRBJ2-1; 9 bases are shared with TRBD1. Germline lookup yields CDR1 MNHNY and CDR2 SVGAGI (reference sequence). Germline trimming cut 4 bases from V and 0 bases from J; bases unmatched to any gene: 1. The CDR3 contains 15 residues. The CDR3 sequence is CASSSGQGSYNEQFF. In nucleotides, the CDR3 is TGTGCCAGCAGTTCGGGACAGGGCTCCTACAATGAGCAGTTCTTC.

The gene calls are TRBV6-5 and TRBJ2-7, with 7 bases identical to TRBD1. Trimming at V came to 7 bases and at J to 3 bases, leaving 6 bases not matched to a gene. Germline-derived CDR1 and CDR2 are MNHEY and SVGAGI. This CDR3 has 13 residues. CDR3 protein: CASIGGMGYEQYF. CDR3 DNA sequence: TGTGCCAGCATAGGGGGCATGGGCTACGAGCAGTACTTC.

The chain links TRBV24-1 to TRBJ2-1, with TRBD2 matching over 8 bases. The CDR3 loop spans 16 amino acids. Germline V gene lookup returns CDR1 KGHDR and CDR2 SFDVKD. V trimming: 2 bases; J trimming: 4 bases; junction bases outside the gene matches: 6. CDR3 sequence: CATSDSGGRRYNEQFF. The CDR3 coding sequence is TGTGCCACCAGTGATTCGGGGGGGCGCAGATACAATGAGCAGTTCTTC.

This chain links TRBV3-1 (or the pseudogene TRBV3-2) with TRBJ2-1; TRBD2 is a possible D gene (7 bases). Trimming took off 3 bases at V and 5 bases at J, with 14 bases between the two ends. The CDR3 runs 15 residues. CDR1 is LGHDT, CDR2 YNNKEL, per germline (reference sequence). This chain's CDR3 is CASSHLSGGNNEQFF. In DNA form, the CDR3 reads TGTGCCAGCAGCCATCTGTCGGGGGGCAACAATGAGCAGTTCTTC.

J is TRBJ2-3 and V is TRBV24-1, with a tentative D call TRBD2 (5 bases). Trimming pared 3 bases from V and 15 bases from J, leaving 15 bases between. CDR3 length: 12 amino acids. Germline values: CDR1 KGHDR, CDR2 SFDVKD. The CDR3 region is CATSDKGADFYF. The CDR3 DNA reads TGTGCCACCAGTGATAAAGGAGCGGACTTCTATTTT.